The T cell receptor beta chain described here comes from a study of T cell responses to AZD1222 COVID-19 vaccine. Germline V gene lookup returns CDR1 DFQATT and CDR2 SNEGSKA (reference sequence). This CDR3 comprises 10 residues. TCRdb's copy holds only in-frame clones and misses some; the assay was immunoSEQ multiplex PCR. The top ten clones hold over 1.5% of a sample with about 200,000 clones, less than 95% of them seen once. A word on this clone: At one end the junction does not follow the germline gene, possibly because of a read error.

V usage is TRBV20-1 and J usage is TRBJ1-2; unclear D gene. The receptor was isolated from an adult who received the MenACWY meningococcal vaccine as a control. Sequences were derived from peripheral blood, sampled 28 days after the second dose of the MenACWY control vaccine. The CDR3: CSARPVTGSF. DNA of the CDR3: TGCAGTGCTAGACCGGTGACGGGGAGCTTC.